These T cell receptor beta chains were read from a single sample in a study of blood T cell repertoires in COVID-19. Produced via immunoSEQ multiplex PCR; TCRdb's table is partial and in-frame only. In the table there are around 80,000 clones, over 75% of which are singletons. Input material: peripheral blood. Every receptor here comes from a man older than 75 with acute or convalescent COVID-19. CDR3s include the opening cysteine and the closing phenylalanine or tryptophan. The order of the fields is J gene, V gene, D gene, CDR3 protein. The D gene is left open where the match is weak.

TRBJ1-1 TRBV10-3 . CARSQGTNTEAFF
TRBJ1-2 TRBV10-3 . CAIAPRTEGYGYTF
TRBJ1-4 TRBV6-2/TRBV6-3 . CASSPGTPNEKLFF
TRBJ2-3 TRBV9 . CASSVGQGSGDTQYF
TRBJ1-5 TRBV5-1 . CASSPNGDQPQHF
TRBJ2-7 TRBV7-8 TRBD2 CASRKAGEGYEQYF
TRBJ1-1 TRBV18 . CASSPGGSGTEAFF
TRBJ1-1 TRBV6-6 TRBD1 CASSYGTVLNTEAFF
TRBJ2-4 TRBV5-1 TRBD1 CASRTTGDKNIQYF
TRBJ1-4 TRBV29-1 . CSVEVGLGDEKLFF
TRBJ1-6 TRBV9 TRBD1 CASSPRQGSPLHF
TRBJ1-1 TRBV27 . CASSQIRGTAEAFF
TRBJ1-2 TRBV18 . CASSARNYGYTF
TRBJ1-2 TRBV12-3/TRBV12-4 . CASSNQGMIGYTF
TRBJ1-2 TRBV2 TRBD1 CASRGLTGVEGYTF
TRBJ1-3 TRBV6-5 . CAGRLDGSSGNTIYF
TRBJ2-7 TRBV6-5 TRBD2 CASSPGLVLSEQYF
TRBJ1-6 TRBV5-4 . CASSLVGGVNSPLHF
TRBJ2-3 TRBV7-9 TRBD1 CASSPTRGYTDTQYF
TRBJ2-5 TRBV28 . CASSVNRETQYF
TRBJ1-3 TRBV5-6 TRBD1 CASSLDRAISGNTIYF
TRBJ1-4 TRBV12-3/TRBV12-4 . CASSATENEKLFF
TRBJ2-3 TRBV6-1 . CASSEAGGPSDTQYF
TRBJ1-2 TRBV30 TRBD1 CAWSLGQGRGYTF
TRBJ2-1 TRBV12-3/TRBV12-4 TRBD2 CASSLREGNEQFF
TRBJ1-4 TRBV29-1 . CSVALLQGPNEKLFF
TRBJ1-3 TRBV3-1/TRBV3-2 TRBD1 CASSKQGANSGNTIYF
TRBJ2-3 TRBV5-1 . CASSLGAQGTDTQYF
TRBJ2-7 TRBV5-6 TRBD1 CASSRTGVQGEQYF
TRBJ2-1 TRBV19 TRBD2 CASSKTGGLDEQFF
TRBJ2-7 TRBV6-5 . CASSSHRDITYEQYF
TRBJ1-5 TRBV19 TRBD1 CASMYDRGLNQPQHF
TRBJ1-3 TRBV4-2 . CASSLDDRTNTIYF
TRBJ2-2 TRBV7-8 . CASSQGQGGPGELFF
TRBJ1-1 TRBV5-1 . CASSLASGGATTEAFF
TRBJ1-4 TRBV7-9 . CASSHPGGGGDEKLFF
TRBJ2-7 TRBV7-2 . CASSLAFGGSYEQYF
TRBJ1-3 TRBV5-1 . CASSSGLGLGNTIYF
TRBJ1-1 TRBV5-4 . CASSLAGSGVGEAFF
TRBJ1-2 TRBV5-1 TRBD1 CASSSGQGNGYGYTF
TRBJ1-1 TRBV6-5 . CASSADSSILAFF
TRBJ2-1 TRBV6-2/TRBV6-3 TRBD2 CASSNSGGASNEQFF
TRBJ1-1 TRBV7-9 . CASISQGVTEAFF
TRBJ1-5 TRBV6-2/TRBV6-3 TRBD1 CASSYSSRTGLDQPQHF
TRBJ1-2 TRBV6-2/TRBV6-3 . CASSFGDGYTF
TRBJ1-6 TRBV12-3/TRBV12-4 . CASSLGRDSPLHF
TRBJ1-1 TRBV4-2 . CASSQEPGKSWADTEAFF
TRBJ1-5 TRBV6-6 . CASSRQSGGNQPQHF
TRBJ1-5 TRBV15 . CATSSMEGGRLPQHF